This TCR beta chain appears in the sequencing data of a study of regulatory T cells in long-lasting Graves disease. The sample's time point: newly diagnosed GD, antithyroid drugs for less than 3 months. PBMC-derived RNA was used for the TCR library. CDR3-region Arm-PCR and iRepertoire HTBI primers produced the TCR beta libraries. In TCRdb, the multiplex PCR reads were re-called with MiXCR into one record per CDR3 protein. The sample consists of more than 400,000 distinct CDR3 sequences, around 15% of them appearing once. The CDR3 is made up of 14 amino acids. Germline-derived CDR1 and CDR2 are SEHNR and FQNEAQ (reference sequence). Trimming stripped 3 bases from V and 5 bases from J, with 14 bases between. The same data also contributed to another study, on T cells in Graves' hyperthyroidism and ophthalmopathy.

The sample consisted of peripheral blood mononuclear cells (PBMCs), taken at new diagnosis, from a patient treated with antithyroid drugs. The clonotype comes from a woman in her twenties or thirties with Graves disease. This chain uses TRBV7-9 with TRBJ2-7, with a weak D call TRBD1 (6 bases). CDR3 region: CASSFSRGAHEQYF. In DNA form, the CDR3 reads TGTGCCAGCAGCTTCAGCAGGGGAGCCCACGAGCAGTACTTC.